This TCR beta chain derives from a study of cytomegalovirus exposure and HLA in healthy donors. Study outcomes and limitations: Per published reports, the classifier diagnosed cytomegalovirus status with high specificity and sensitivity. Cytomegalovirus-associated TCR beta chains were listed, numbering 150 to 200.

Generated by immunoSEQ multiplex PCR, the TCRdb table keeps only in-frame clones and is missing some. This table has about 330,000 clones, approximately 90% appearing once. Germline trimming cut 10 bases from V and 1 base from J; bases unmatched to any gene: 8. The CDR3 extends over 15 amino acids. Germline V gene sequence: CDR1 SNHLY, CDR2 FYNNEI. As regards this clone: Antigen unknown.

The sequence came from a woman aged 18-29 years in good health and CMV-seronegative. Sample: PBMCs. The chain is built from TRBV2 and TRBJ1-1, with 11 bases fitting TRBD1. The CDR3 DNA reads TGTGCCACCGACACGGGACAGGGGGAGAACACTGAAGCTTTCTTT. Residues: CATDTGQGENTEAFF.